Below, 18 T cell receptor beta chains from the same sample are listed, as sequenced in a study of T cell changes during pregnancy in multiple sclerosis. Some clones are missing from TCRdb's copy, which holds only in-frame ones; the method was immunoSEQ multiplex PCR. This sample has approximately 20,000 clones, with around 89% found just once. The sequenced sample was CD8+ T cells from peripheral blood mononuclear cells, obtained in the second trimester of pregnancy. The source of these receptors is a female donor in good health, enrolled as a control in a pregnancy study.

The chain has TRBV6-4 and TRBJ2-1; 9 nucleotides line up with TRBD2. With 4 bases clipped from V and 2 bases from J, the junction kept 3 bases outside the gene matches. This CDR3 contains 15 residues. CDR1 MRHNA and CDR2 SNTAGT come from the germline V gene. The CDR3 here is CASSGAGGTYNEQFF. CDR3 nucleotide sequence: TGTGCCAGCAGTGGGGCGGGAGGGACCTACAATGAGCAGTTCTTC.

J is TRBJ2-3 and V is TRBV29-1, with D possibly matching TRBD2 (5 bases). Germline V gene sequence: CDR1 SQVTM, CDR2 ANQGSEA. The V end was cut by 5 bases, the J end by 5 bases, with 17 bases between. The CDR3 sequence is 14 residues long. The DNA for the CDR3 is TGCAGCGTTTCCGACCCCGGAGGCAGAGATACGCAGTATTTT. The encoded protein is CSVSDPGGRDTQYF.

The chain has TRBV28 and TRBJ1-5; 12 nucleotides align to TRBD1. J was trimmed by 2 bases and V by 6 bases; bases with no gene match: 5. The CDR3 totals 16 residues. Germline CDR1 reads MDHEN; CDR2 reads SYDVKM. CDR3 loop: CASRGDRGRGNQPQHF. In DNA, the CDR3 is TGTGCCAGCAGGGGGGACAGGGGGCGCGGCAATCAGCCCCAGCATTTT. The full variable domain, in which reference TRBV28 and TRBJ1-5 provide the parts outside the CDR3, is DVKVTQSSRYLVKRTGEKVFLECVQDMDHENMFWYRQDPGLGLRLIYFSYDVKMKEKGDIPEGYSVSREKKERFSLILESASTNQTSMYLCASRGDRGRGNQPQHFGDGTRLSIL.

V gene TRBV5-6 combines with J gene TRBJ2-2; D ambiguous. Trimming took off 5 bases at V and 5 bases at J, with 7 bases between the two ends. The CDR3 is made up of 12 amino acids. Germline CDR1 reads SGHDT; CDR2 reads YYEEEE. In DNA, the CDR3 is TGTGCCAGCAGTTCCGGGACCGGGGAGCTGTTTTTT. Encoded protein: CASSSGTGELFF.

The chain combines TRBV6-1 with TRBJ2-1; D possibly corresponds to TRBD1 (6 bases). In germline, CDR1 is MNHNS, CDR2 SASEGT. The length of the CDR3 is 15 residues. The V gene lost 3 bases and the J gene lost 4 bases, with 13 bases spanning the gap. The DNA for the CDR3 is TGTGCCAGCAGTGAGGCGGACAGACAATACAATGAGCAGTTCTTC. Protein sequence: CASSEADRQYNEQFF.

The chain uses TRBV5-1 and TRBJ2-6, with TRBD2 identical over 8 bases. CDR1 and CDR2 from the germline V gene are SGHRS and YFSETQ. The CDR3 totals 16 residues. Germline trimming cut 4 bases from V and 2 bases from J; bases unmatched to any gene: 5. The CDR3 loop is CASSGGGLAGANVLTF. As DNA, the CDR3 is TGCGCCAGCAGCGGCGGGGGGTTGGCTGGGGCCAACGTCCTGACTTTC.

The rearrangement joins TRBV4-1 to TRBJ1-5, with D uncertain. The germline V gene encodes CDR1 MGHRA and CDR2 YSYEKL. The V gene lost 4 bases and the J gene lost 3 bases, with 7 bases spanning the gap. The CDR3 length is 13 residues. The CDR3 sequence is CASSLSDNQPQHF. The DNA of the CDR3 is TGCGCCAGCAGCCTCAGTGACAATCAGCCCCAGCATTTT.

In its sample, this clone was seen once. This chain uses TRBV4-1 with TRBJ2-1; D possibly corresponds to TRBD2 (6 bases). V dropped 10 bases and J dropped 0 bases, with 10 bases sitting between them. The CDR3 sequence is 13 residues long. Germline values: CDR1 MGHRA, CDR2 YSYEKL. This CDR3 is CATGSDSYNEQFF. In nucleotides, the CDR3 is TGCGCCACCGGGAGCGACTCCTACAATGAGCAGTTCTTC.

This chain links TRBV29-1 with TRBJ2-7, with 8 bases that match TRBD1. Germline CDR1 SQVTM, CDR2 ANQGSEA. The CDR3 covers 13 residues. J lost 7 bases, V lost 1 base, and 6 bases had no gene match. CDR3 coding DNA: TGCAGCGTTGAAGTTACCAGGGGGCGGGAGCAGTACTTC. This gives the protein CSVEVTRGREQYF.

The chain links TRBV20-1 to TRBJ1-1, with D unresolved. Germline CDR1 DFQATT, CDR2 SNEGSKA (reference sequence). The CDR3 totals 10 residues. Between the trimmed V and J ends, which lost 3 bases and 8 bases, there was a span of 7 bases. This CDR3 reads CSARFVEAFF. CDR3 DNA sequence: TGCAGTGCTAGGTTCGTAGAAGCTTTCTTT.

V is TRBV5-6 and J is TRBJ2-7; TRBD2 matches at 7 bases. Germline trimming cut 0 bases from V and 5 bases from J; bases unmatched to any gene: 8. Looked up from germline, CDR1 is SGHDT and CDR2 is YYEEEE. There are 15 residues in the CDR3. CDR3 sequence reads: CASSLGGGGSHEQYF. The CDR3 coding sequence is TGTGCCAGCAGCTTGGGGGGCGGGGGTAGTCACGAGCAGTACTTC.

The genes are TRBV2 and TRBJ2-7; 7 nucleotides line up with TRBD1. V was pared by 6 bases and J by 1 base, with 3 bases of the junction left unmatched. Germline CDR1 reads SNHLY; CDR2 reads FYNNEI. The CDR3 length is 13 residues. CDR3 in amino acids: CASRWDRSYEQYF. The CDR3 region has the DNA TGTGCCAGCAGGTGGGACAGATCCTACGAGCAGTACTTC.

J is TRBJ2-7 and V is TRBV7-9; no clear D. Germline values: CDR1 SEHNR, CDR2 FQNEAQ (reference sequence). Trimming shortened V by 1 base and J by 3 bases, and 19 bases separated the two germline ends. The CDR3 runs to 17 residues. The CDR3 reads CASSLDGSRSPFYEQYF. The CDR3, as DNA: TGTGCCAGCAGCTTAGATGGAAGTAGGAGCCCCTTCTACGAGCAGTACTTC.

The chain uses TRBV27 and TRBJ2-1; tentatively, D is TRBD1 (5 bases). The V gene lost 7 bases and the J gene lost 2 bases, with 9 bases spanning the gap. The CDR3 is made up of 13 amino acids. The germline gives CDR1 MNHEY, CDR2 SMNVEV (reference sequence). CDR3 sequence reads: CASKGAAYNEQFF. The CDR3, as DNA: TGTGCCAGCAAAGGGGCCGCCTACAATGAGCAGTTCTTC.

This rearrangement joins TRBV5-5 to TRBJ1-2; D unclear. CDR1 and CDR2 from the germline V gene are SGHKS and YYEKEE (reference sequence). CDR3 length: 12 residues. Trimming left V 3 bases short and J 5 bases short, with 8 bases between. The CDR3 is CASSSRKYGYTF. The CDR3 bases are TGTGCCAGCAGCTCGCGAAAGTATGGCTACACCTTC.

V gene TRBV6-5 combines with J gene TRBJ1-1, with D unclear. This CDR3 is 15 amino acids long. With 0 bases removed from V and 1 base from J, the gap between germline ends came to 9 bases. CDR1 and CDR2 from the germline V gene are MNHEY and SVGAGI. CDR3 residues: CASSYSNAGNTEAFF. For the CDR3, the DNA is TGTGCCAGCAGTTACTCGAATGCGGGGAACACTGAAGCTTTCTTT.

This chain's CDR3 is CASSLGSGYNEQFF. The CDR3 coding sequence is TGTGCCAGCAGCCTAGGGAGCGGTTACAATGAGCAGTTCTTC. The chain links TRBV7-9 to TRBJ2-1; perhaps TRBD2 as D (5 bases). CDR1 and CDR2 from the germline V gene are SEHNR and FQNEAQ (reference sequence). This CDR3 spans 14 amino acids. The V end was cut by 5 bases, the J end by 4 bases, with 12 bases between.

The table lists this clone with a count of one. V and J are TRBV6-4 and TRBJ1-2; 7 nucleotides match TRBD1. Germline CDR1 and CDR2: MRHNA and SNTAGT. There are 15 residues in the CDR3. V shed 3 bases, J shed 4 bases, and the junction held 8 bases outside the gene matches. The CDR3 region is CASSESEDRPYGYTF. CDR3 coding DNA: TGTGCCAGCAGTGAAAGTGAGGACAGGCCCTATGGCTACACCTTC.